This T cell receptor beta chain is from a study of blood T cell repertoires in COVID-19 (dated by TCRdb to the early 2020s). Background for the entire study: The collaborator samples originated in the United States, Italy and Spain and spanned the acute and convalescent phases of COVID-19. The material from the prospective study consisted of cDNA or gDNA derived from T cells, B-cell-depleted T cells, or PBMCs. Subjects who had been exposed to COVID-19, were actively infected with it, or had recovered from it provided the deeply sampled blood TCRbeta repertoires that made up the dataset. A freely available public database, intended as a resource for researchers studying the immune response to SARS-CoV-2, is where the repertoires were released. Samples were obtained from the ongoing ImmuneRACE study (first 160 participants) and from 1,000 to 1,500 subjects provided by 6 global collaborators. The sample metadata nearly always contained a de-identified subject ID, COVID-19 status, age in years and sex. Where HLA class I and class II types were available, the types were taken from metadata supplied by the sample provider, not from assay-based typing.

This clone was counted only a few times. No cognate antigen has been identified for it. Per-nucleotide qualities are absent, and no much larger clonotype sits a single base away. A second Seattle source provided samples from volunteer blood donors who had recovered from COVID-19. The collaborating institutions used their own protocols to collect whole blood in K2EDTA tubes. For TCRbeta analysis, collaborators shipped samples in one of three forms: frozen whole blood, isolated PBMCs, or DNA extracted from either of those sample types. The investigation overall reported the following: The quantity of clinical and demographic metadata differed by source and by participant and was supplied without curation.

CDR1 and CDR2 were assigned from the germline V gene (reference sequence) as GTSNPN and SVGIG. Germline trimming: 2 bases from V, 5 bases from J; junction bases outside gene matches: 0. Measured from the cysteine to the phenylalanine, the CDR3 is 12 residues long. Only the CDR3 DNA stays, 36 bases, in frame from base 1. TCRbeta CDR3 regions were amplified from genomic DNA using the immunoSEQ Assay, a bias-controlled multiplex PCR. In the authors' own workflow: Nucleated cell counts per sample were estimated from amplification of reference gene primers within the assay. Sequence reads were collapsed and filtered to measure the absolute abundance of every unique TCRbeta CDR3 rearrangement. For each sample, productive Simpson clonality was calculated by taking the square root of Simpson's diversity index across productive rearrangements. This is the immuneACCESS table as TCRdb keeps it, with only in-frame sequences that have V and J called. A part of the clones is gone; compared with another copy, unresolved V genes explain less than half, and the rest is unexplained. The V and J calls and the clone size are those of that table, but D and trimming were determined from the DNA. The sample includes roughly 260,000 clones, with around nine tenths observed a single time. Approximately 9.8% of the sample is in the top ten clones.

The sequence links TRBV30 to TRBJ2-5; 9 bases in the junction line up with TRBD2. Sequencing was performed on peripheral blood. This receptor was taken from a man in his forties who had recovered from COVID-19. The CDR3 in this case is CAWSTSGETQYF. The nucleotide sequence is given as TGTGCCTGGAGTACTAGCGGGGAGACCCAGTACTTC.